The 24 T cell receptor beta chains reported below all come from one sample, sequenced in a study of vaccination and CD4 T cells after COVID-19. These receptors' antigens are unknown. Treatment defined: roughly ten-day PBMC culture with coronavirus spike peptide pools or control peptides (ViraFEST assay). CD4+ T lymphocytes from the unexposed donor were collected before the COVID-19 pandemic (2011-2018). With the Oncomine TCR Beta short-read assay, DNA from cultured CD4+ T cells was sequenced. DNA came from CD4+ T cells after culture. TCRdb re-called the PCR reads through MiXCR, storing one row per CDR3 protein. The sample includes 12,000 or so distinct CDR3 sequences, 25% to 35% seen only once; the top ten take about 14%. Material: CD4+ T cells from blood, cultured in vitro. These receptor sequences come from a human donor in good health.

The chain has TRBV6-2 or TRBV6-3 and TRBJ1-5; weak D call: TRBD1 (5 bases). Trimming pared 7 bases from V and 9 bases from J, leaving 10 bases between. Germline V CDR1 and CDR2: MNHEY, SVGEGT. The CDR3 loop spans 11 amino acids. DNA for the CDR3: TGTGCCAGCACCTCGGGGGGGCCCCAGCATTTT. Encoded protein: CASTSGGPQHF.

The chain joins TRBV29-1 to TRBJ2-1; D is possibly TRBD1 or TRBD2 (5 bases each). Deletions cut 7 bases from V and 7 bases from J, with 14 bases between. Looked up from germline, CDR1 is SQVTM and CDR2 is ANQGSEA. The CDR3 consists of 12 residues. The CDR3 sequence: CSAWRWGNEQFF. In DNA, the CDR3 is TGCAGCGCGTGGAGGTGGGGGAATGAGCAGTTCTTC.

The CDR3 loop reads CASSPDRAGRDTQYF. CDR3 in DNA: TGTGCCAGCAGCCCTGACAGGGCAGGTAGAGATACGCAGTATTTT. V usage is TRBV7-2 and J usage is TRBJ2-3; 7 positions agree with TRBD1. The CDR3 totals 15 residues. Trimming removed 5 bases from V and 5 bases from J; junction bases left unmatched: 10. Per germline, CDR1 SGHTA and CDR2 FQGNSA.

This rearrangement joins TRBV30 to TRBJ1-1; D remains ambiguous. This CDR3 comprises 12 residues. With 3 bases removed from V and 7 bases from J, the gap between germline ends came to 12 bases. CDR1 GTSNPN and CDR2 SVGIG come from the germline V gene (reference sequence). The CDR3 coding sequence is TGTGCCTGGAGGTCAGGTAATTTTGAAGCTTTCTTT. Amino acid sequence: CAWRSGNFEAFF. Full variable domain (missing parts from reference TRBV30 and TRBJ1-1): SQTIHQWPATLVQPVGSPLSLECTVEGTSNPNLYWYRQAAGRGLQLLFYSVGIGQISSEVPQNLSASRPQDRQFILSSKKLLLSDSGFYLCAWRSGNFEAFFGQGTRLTVV.

To note about this clonotype: The junction departs from the called germline gene at one end, perhaps through a read error. The J gene is TRBJ1-3, the V gene TRBV28, with a weak D call TRBD1 (5 bases). Germline lookup yields CDR1 MDHEN and CDR2 SYDVKM. The CDR3 length is 14 residues. CDR3 amino acids: CGGSRVSSGNTIYF. CDR3 DNA sequence: TGCGGCGGGTCCAGGGTCAGCTCTGGAAACACCATATATTTT.

This clonotype turned up a few times. The chain has TRBV19 and TRBJ2-3, with D possibly TRBD1 on 5 matching bases. In germline, CDR1 is LNHDA, CDR2 SQIVND (reference sequence). Trimming cost V 6 bases and J 6 bases, with 13 bases left between them. This CDR3 comprises 13 residues. DNA for the CDR3: TGTGCCAGTAGCCCAGGACACATCGATACGCAGTATTTT. Amino acid sequence: CASSPGHIDTQYF.

In its sample, this clonotype ranks as medium-sized (0.01 to 0.1%). The chain couples TRBV20-1 to TRBJ1-1, with D possibly TRBD1 on 5 matching bases. CDR1 is DFQATT, CDR2 SNEGSKA, per germline (reference sequence). The V end was cut by 3 bases, the J end by 0 bases, with 11 bases between. The CDR3 spans 14 residues. The CDR3 protein is CSASQGSLNTEAFF. CDR3 sequence (DNA): TGCAGTGCTAGTCAGGGCTCACTGAACACTGAAGCTTTCTTT.

The gene calls are TRBV20-1 and TRBJ2-5; 9 positions match TRBD2. CDR3 size: 17 residues. In germline, CDR1 is DFQATT, CDR2 SNEGSKA (reference sequence). The J segment lost 0 bases and the V segment lost 1 base, leaving 9 bases of the junction unmatched. The CDR3 DNA reads as TGCAGTGCTAGAGCGTCGGCCAGCGGGAGGCACCAAGAGACCCAGTACTTC. This sequence encodes CSARASASGRHQETQYF.

The chain joins TRBV29-1 to TRBJ2-5, with D tentatively TRBD1 (6 bases). The CDR3 consists of 12 residues. V was clipped by 4 bases and J by 1 base, with 7 bases between them. The germline CDR1 and CDR2 sequences are SQVTM and ANQGSEA. The CDR3 loop is CSVVRGQETQYF. The CDR3, as DNA: TGCAGCGTTGTCAGGGGCCAAGAGACCCAGTACTTC.

The chain employs TRBV28 and TRBJ1-2, with D possibly being TRBD1 (6 bases). V lost 7 bases to trimming and J lost 7 bases, with 19 bases between them. The CDR3 is 14 residues long. Looked up from germline, CDR1 is MDHEN and CDR2 is SYDVKM. The CDR3 loop reads CASTSPGGPVGYTF. In nucleotides, the CDR3 is TGTGCCAGCACCTCCCCGGGGGGGCCTGTTGGCTACACCTTC.

This chain joins TRBV19 and TRBJ1-3; D gene uncertain. V was trimmed by 6 bases and J by 0 bases, leaving 15 bases between them. Germline loops: CDR1 LNHDA, CDR2 SQIVND (reference sequence). The CDR3 contains 16 residues. CDR3 DNA sequence: TGTGCCAGTAGGGGTGTCAGGCAAAACTCTGGAAACACCATATATTTT. Amino acid sequence: CASRGVRQNSGNTIYF.

This chain connects TRBV10-3 to TRBJ2-3, with a tentative D call TRBD2 (6 bases). The CDR3 sequence is 15 residues long. Trimming cost V 0 bases and J 4 bases, with 11 bases left between them. Per the germline V gene, CDR1 is ENHRY and CDR2 is SYGVKD. As DNA, the CDR3 is TGTGCCATCAGTGAGTCCGCGCTAGCGTCAGATACGCAGTATTTT. Protein sequence: CAISESALASDTQYF.

This clonotype showed up just a few times. The DNA of the CDR3 is TGCAGTGCTAGAGTCGCATCCTCAGGGAGGCGGACTGAAGCTTTCTTT. It specifies CSARVASSGRRTEAFF. The rearrangement uses TRBV20-1 and TRBJ1-1; D possibly corresponds to TRBD1 (5 bases). With 1 base removed from V and 5 bases from J, the gap between germline ends came to 20 bases. CDR3 size: 16 residues. CDR1 is DFQATT, CDR2 SNEGSKA, per germline (reference sequence).

This clonotype came up a few times. The chain joins TRBV20-1 to TRBJ2-5; TRBD2 matches at 7 bases. CDR1 and CDR2 from the germline V gene are DFQATT and SNEGSKA (reference sequence). With V trimmed by 0 bases and J by 5 bases, 9 bases remained unmatched. This CDR3 is 15 amino acids long. The CDR3 bases are TGCAGTGCTAGAGATTTTCTGACTAGCCAGGAGACCCAGTACTTC. Translating gives CSARDFLTSQETQYF.

The V gene is TRBV18, the J gene TRBJ1-1; D may be TRBD1 (5 bases). V lost 6 bases and J lost 1, with 12 bases in between. The CDR3 sequence is 14 residues long. Germline V gene sequence: CDR1 KGHSH, CDR2 LQKENI. The CDR3 protein is CASSQGLPNTEAFF. The DNA of the CDR3 is TGTGCCAGCTCGCAGGGACTTCCGAACACTGAAGCTTTCTTT.

The chain joins TRBV7-9 to TRBJ2-2; D is unclear. Deletions cut 4 bases from V and 0 bases from J, with 12 bases between. This CDR3 has 16 amino acids. CDR1 is SEHNR and CDR2 is FQNEAQ in the germline V gene (reference sequence). CDR3 sequence reads: CASSSTPGTNTGELFF. CDR3 in DNA: TGTGCCAGCAGCTCAACCCCCGGAACGAACACCGGGGAGCTGTTTTTT. Based on the CDR3 plus reference TRBV7-9 and TRBJ2-2, the full variable domain is DTGVSQNPRHKITKRGQNVTFRCDPISEHNRLYWYRQTLGQGPEFLTYFQNEAQLEKSRLLSDRFSAERPKGSFSTLEIQRTEQGDSAMYLCASSSTPGTNTGELFFGEGSRLTVL.

This clonotype has more than one count but fewer than ten. The gene calls are TRBV7-9 and TRBJ1-2, with a weak D call TRBD1 (5 bases). In germline, CDR1 is SEHNR, CDR2 FQNEAQ (reference sequence). The length of the CDR3 is 13 residues. V was trimmed by 4 bases and J by 5 bases, leaving 11 bases between them. CDR3 sequence reads: CASSSLGDYGYTF. In DNA form, the CDR3 reads TGTGCCAGCAGCTCTTTGGGGGATTATGGCTACACCTTC.

This rearrangement joins TRBV6-5 to TRBJ1-2; possibly TRBD1 for D (5 bases). V gave up 1 base and J gave up 4 bases, with 10 bases separating them. The CDR3 is made up of 14 amino acids. The V gene's germline CDR1 is MNHEY and CDR2 SVGAGI. The CDR3 protein is CASSYYGTGYGYTF. DNA for the CDR3: TGTGCCAGCAGTTACTATGGGACGGGCTATGGCTACACCTTC.

This clonotype was counted only a few times. V gene TRBV20-1 combines with J gene TRBJ2-5; D is unresolved. CDR1 and CDR2 from the germline V gene are DFQATT and SNEGSKA (reference sequence). Between the trimmed V and J ends, which lost 5 bases and 5 bases, there was a span of 9 bases. The CDR3 is made up of 11 amino acids. The CDR3 loop is CSARGMETQYF. Written as DNA, the CDR3 is TGCAGTGCTCGCGGAATGGAGACCCAGTACTTC.

This chain joins TRBV19 and TRBJ2-2; D uncertain. Germline values: CDR1 LNHDA, CDR2 SQIVND (reference sequence). Trimming removed 6 bases at V and 7 bases at J, with 15 bases between. The CDR3 extends over 14 amino acids. In DNA, the CDR3 is TGTGCCAGTAGCTCCGTGACCCCCCGCGGGGAGCTGTTTTTT. It translates to CASSSVTPRGELFF. The full variable domain, completed using reference TRBV19 and TRBJ2-2, is DGGITQSPKYLFRKEGQNVTLSCEQNLNHDAMYWYRQDPGQGLRLIYYSQIVNDFQKGDIAEGYSVSREKKESFPLTVTSAQKNPTAFYLCASSSVTPRGELFFGEGSRLTVL.

This clonotype was counted a single time. This chain's CDR3 is CASTDRPSGANVLTF. DNA for the CDR3: TGTGCCAGCACTGACAGGCCCTCTGGGGCCAACGTCCTGACTTTC. The chain employs TRBV27 and TRBJ2-6; D might be TRBD1 (6 bases). CDR1 and CDR2 (germline): MNHEY, SMNVEV (reference sequence). This CDR3 has 15 residues. Between the trimmed V and J ends, which lost 7 bases and 0 bases, there was a span of 10 bases.

This clonotype was observed a few times. The V gene is TRBV20-1, the J gene TRBJ1-2; TRBD1 aligns across 7 bases. CDR1 is DFQATT and CDR2 is SNEGSKA in the germline V gene (reference sequence). The CDR3 loop spans 14 amino acids. V lost 2 bases to trimming and J lost 4 bases; unmatched junction nucleotides: 7. This CDR3 reads CSARNLGTVYGYTF. CDR3 sequence (DNA): TGCAGTGCTAGAAACCTTGGGACAGTCTATGGCTACACCTTC.

The rearrangement joins TRBV20-1 to TRBJ2-6; 13 positions match TRBD2. The CDR3 loop spans 18 amino acids. With 2 bases clipped from V and 0 bases from J, the junction kept 4 bases outside the gene matches. Germline V gene sequence: CDR1 DFQATT, CDR2 SNEGSKA (reference sequence). The CDR3 nucleotides read TGCAGTGCTAGATCCGGGACTAGCGGGACCTCTGGGGCCAACGTCCTGACTTTC. It translates to CSARSGTSGTSGANVLTF.

This rearrangement joins TRBV12-3 or TRBV12-4 to TRBJ2-1; tentative D call: TRBD2 (6 bases). The CDR3 is made up of 19 amino acids. V was pared by 7 bases and J by 0 bases, with 25 bases between. The CDR3 here is CASTWDSSVSGRSYNEQFF. CDR3 sequence (DNA): TGTGCCAGCACTTGGGATTCTAGCGTATCGGGGCGCTCCTACAATGAGCAGTTCTTC.